The T cell receptor (beta chain) under discussion was sequenced for a study of T-cell reconstitution after alpha-beta-depleted transplantation in children. Study outcomes and limitations: T-cell counts and diversity at one year post-transplant came mainly from newly produced T cells. The study reportedly traced alpha-beta T cells about two months after transplant to several hundred expanded graft clones. Recipient T cells and thymic progenitors that survived were the source of the high TCRbeta diversity seen at day 60 in some patients.

Comments on this clonotype: Its antigen remains unknown.

Germline V CDR1 and CDR2: SGHRS, YFSETQ. Trimming pared 2 bases from V and 3 bases from J, leaving 12 bases between. CDR3 length: 15 residues. Unique molecular identifiers featured in how the TCRbeta library was prepared. TCRdb redid the calling of the PCR reads with MiXCR, one entry per CDR3 protein. There are fewer than 1 million distinct CDR3 sequences in the sample; roughly 15% occur only once, and approximately 5% lies in the top ten. The chain links TRBV5-1 to TRBJ2-1, with no clear D. Sequencing used PBMCs, mostly from graft donor cells, obtained 360 days after TCRalphabeta/CD19-depleted stem cell transplant. The clonotype comes from a male patient under 18 who had a stem cell transplant for acute lymphoblastic leukemia, so the T cells may come from the graft donor. This chain's CDR3 is CASSFDPNLYNEQFF. The CDR3 bases are TGCGCCAGCAGCTTCGATCCAAATCTCTACAATGAGCAGTTCTTC.